This is a list of T cell receptor beta chains from one sample in a study of blood T cell repertoires in COVID-19. TCRdb keeps only in-frame clones here, not all; method: immunoSEQ multiplex PCR. The sample has under 300,000 clones, 65% to 90% seen once; the top ten hold roughly 14%. What was sequenced was peripheral blood. The origin of the receptors is an older woman with COVID-19, enrolled during active disease. Each CDR3 is given without its conserved first and last residue. The order of the fields is V gene, CDR3 protein.

TRBV14 ASSQKKGRLSGNTIY
TRBV7-9 ASSSQGANSPLH
TRBV6-2/TRBV6-3 ASSYRAGARTYEQY
TRBV11-2 ASSLVTASPAGNTIY
TRBV9 ASSVGGGPLSPLH
TRBV28 ASSTLLNRVTQSYEQY
TRBV28 ASSFSPGNNQPQH
TRBV27 ASSIGTGGNSPLH
TRBV6-6 ASSPRGGPPAKNIQY
TRBV30 AWSTGIDYEQY
TRBV6-5 ASSYGGAYNEQF
TRBV6-1 ASSEGQGRTYEQY
TRBV5-1 ASSLGDFTAGYT
TRBV7-2 ASNDFPLAGGRMIDTQY